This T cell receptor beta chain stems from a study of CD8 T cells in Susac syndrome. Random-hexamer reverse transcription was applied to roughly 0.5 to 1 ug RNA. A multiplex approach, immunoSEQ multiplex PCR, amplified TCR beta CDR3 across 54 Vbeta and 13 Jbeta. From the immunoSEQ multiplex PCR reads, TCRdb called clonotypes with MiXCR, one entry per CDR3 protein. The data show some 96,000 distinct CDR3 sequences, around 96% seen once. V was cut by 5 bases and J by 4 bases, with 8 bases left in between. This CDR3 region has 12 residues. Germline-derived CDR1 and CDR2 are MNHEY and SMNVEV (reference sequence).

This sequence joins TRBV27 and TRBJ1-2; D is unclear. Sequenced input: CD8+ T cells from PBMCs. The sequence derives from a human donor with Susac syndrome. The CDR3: CASSKVGYGYTF. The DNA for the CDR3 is TGTGCCAGCAGTAAAGTGGGCTATGGCTACACCTTC.